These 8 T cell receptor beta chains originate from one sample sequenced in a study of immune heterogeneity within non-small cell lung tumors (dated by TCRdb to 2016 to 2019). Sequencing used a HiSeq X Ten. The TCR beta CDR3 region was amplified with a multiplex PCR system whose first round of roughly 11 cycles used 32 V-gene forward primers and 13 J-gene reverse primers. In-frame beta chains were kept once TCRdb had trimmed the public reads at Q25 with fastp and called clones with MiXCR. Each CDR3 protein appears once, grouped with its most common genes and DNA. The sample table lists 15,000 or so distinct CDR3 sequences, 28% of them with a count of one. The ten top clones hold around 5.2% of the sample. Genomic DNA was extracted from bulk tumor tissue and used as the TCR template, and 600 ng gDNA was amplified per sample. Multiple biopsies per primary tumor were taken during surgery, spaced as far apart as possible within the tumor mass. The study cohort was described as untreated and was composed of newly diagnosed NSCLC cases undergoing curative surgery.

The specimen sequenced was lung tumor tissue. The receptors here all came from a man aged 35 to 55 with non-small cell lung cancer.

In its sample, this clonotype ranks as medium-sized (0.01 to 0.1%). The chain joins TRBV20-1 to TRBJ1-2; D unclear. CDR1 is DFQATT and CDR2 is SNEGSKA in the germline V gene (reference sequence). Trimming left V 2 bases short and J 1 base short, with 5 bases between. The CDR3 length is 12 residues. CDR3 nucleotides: TGCAGTGCTAGAAAGAATAACTATGGCTACACCTTC. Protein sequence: CSARKNNYGYTF.

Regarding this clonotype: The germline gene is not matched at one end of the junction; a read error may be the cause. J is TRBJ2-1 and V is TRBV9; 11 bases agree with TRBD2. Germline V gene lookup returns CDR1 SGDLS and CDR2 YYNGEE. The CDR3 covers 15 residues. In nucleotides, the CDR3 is TGTGCCAGAAGCGCCAGACTAGCGGGGTACAATGAGCAGTTCTTC. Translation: CARSARLAGYNEQFF.

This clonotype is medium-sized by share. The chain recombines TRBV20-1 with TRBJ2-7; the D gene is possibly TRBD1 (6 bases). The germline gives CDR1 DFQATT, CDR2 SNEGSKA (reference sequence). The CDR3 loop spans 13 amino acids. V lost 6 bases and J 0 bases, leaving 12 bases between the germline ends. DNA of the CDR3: TGCAGTGCCCCGGACAGAAACTCCTACGAGCAGTACTTC. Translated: CSAPDRNSYEQYF.

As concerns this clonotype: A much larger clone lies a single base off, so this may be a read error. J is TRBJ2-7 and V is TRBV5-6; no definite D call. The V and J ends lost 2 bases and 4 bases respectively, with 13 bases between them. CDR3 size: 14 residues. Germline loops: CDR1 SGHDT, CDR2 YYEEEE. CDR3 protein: CASSFSFGFYEQYF. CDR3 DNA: TGTGCCAGCAGCTTTTCCTTTGGGTTTTACGAGCAGTACTTC.

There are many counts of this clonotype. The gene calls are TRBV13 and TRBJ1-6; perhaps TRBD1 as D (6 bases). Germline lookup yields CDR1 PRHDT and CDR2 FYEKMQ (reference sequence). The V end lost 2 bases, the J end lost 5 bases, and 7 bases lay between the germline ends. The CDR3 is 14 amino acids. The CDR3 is CASSLRQDNSPLHF. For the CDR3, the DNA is TGTGCCAGCAGCTTAAGACAGGATAATTCACCCCTCCACTTT.

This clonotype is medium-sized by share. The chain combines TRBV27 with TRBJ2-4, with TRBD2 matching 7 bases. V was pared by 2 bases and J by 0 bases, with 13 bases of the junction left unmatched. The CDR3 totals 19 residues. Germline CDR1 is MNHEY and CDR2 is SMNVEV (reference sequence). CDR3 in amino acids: CASSLGSGPSGLAKNIQYF. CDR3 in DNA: TGTGCCAGCAGTTTAGGGTCTGGTCCTAGCGGACTAGCCAAAAACATTCAGTACTTC.

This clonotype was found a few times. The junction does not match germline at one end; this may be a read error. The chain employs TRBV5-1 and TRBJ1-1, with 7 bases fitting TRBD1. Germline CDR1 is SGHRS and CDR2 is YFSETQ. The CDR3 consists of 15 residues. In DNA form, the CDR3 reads TGCGCCAGCAGTTCAAGACAGGGCAAGAACACTGAAGCTTCCTTT. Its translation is CASSSRQGKNTEASF.

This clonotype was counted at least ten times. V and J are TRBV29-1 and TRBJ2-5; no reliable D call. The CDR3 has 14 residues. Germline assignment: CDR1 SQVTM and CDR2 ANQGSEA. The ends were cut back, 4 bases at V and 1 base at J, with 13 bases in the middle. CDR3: CSVVAPISQETQYF. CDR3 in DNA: TGCAGCGTTGTGGCTCCGATTTCCCAAGAGACCCAGTACTTC. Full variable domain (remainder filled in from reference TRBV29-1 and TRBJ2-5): SAVISQKPSRDICQRGTSLTIQCQVDSQVTMMFWYRQQPGQSLTLIATANQGSEATYESGFVIDKFPISRPNLTFSTLTVSNMSPEDSSIYLCSVVAPISQETQYFGPGTRLLVL.